The rows below give T cell receptor beta chains drawn from one sample of a study of T-cell reconstitution after alpha-beta-depleted transplantation in children. TCRdb re-called the PCR reads through MiXCR, storing one row per CDR3 protein. The sample has almost 500,000 distinct CDR3 sequences, 10% to 13% seen once; the top ten hold around 2%. The material was PBMCs, obtained before TCRalphabeta/CD19-depleted stem cell transplant. All receptors derive from a child aged 2 to 10 with inherited bone marrow failure, due to receive a stem cell transplant. Each CDR3 is given with its conserved first and last residue. Each record gives: D gene, CDR3 length, clone size, J gene, V gene, CDR3 protein, CDR3 DNA. A D gene is named only where the DNA matches it firmly. The size field is filled for only some rows; it gives once, few, many or a size class.

d_gene: .; len: 12; abundance: many; j_gene: TRBJ2-5; v_gene: TRBV28; CDR3aa: CASSDYQETQYF; CDR3nt: TGTGCCAGCAGTGACTATCAAGAGACCCAGTACTTC
d_gene: .; len: 15; abundance: few; j_gene: TRBJ2-7; v_gene: TRBV3-1; CDR3aa: CASSQDKEGSYEQYF; CDR3nt: TGTGCCAGCAGCCAAGATAAGGAAGGATCCTACGAGCAGTACTTC
d_gene: .; len: 14; abundance: many; j_gene: TRBJ1-4; v_gene: TRBV12-3/TRBV12-4; CDR3aa: CASSGDATNEKLFF; CDR3nt: TGTGCCAGCAGTGGGGACGCAACTAATGAAAAACTGTTTTTT
d_gene: TRBD1; len: 14; abundance: many; j_gene: TRBJ2-5; v_gene: TRBV6-2/TRBV6-3; CDR3aa: CASRGDRARETQYF; CDR3nt: TGTGCCAGCAGGGGAGACAGGGCACGGGAGACCCAGTACTTC
d_gene: TRBD1; len: 16; abundance: .; j_gene: TRBJ2-7; v_gene: TRBV4-1; CDR3aa: CASSPAARGLTYEQYF; CDR3nt: TGCGCCAGCAGCCCAGCTGCCAGGGGGCTAACCTACGAGCAGTACTTC
d_gene: .; len: 13; abundance: many; j_gene: TRBJ1-1; v_gene: TRBV6-1; CDR3aa: CASRRGINTEAFF; CDR3nt: TGTGCCAGCAGAAGGGGCATCAACACTGAAGCTTTCTTT
d_gene: .; len: 12; abundance: few; j_gene: TRBJ2-1; v_gene: TRBV7-8; CDR3aa: CASSLEPSGQFF; CDR3nt: TGTGCCAGCAGCTTAGAGCCAAGCGGGCAGTTCTTC
d_gene: TRBD2; len: 13; abundance: many; j_gene: TRBJ2-1; v_gene: TRBV12-3/TRBV12-4; CDR3aa: CASLAGVWDEQFF; CDR3nt: TGTGCCAGCCTAGCGGGGGTGTGGGATGAGCAGTTCTTC
d_gene: TRBD1; len: 16; abundance: many; j_gene: TRBJ2-7; v_gene: TRBV3-1; CDR3aa: CASSQLTGGYSYEQYF; CDR3nt: TGTGCCAGCAGCCAATTGACAGGGGGCTACTCCTACGAGCAGTACTTC
d_gene: .; len: 15; abundance: .; j_gene: TRBJ2-7; v_gene: TRBV27; CDR3aa: CASSFGSGYSYEQYF; CDR3nt: TGTGCCAGCAGTTTCGGGTCGGGATATTCCTACGAGCAGTACTTC
d_gene: TRBD2; len: 12; abundance: many; j_gene: TRBJ2-1; v_gene: TRBV20-1; CDR3aa: CRKPGLAYEQFF; CDR3nt: TGCAGGAAACCGGGACTAGCTTACGAGCAGTTCTTC
d_gene: TRBD2; len: 14; abundance: many; j_gene: TRBJ2-1; v_gene: TRBV12-3/TRBV12-4; CDR3aa: CASLIAGANNEQFF; CDR3nt: TGTGCCAGCCTGATAGCGGGAGCGAATAATGAGCAGTTCTTC
d_gene: TRBD2; len: 15; abundance: .; j_gene: TRBJ2-3; v_gene: TRBV5-4; CDR3aa: CASSLASGGADTQYF; CDR3nt: TGTGCCAGCAGCTTGGCTAGCGGGGGAGCAGATACGCAGTATTTT
d_gene: .; len: 13; abundance: many; j_gene: TRBJ2-1; v_gene: TRBV20-1; CDR3aa: CSAQKDSINEQFF; CDR3nt: TGCAGTGCTCAGAAGGACTCCATCAATGAGCAGTTCTTC
d_gene: .; len: 14; abundance: many; j_gene: TRBJ2-3; v_gene: TRBV20-1; CDR3aa: CSARWVNPTDTQYF; CDR3nt: TGCAGTGCTAGATGGGTCAATCCCACAGATACGCAGTATTTT
d_gene: .; len: 12; abundance: .; j_gene: TRBJ2-1; v_gene: TRBV24-1; CDR3aa: CATTRAGSEQFF; CDR3nt: TGTGCCACCACCCGGGCGGGGAGTGAGCAGTTCTTC
d_gene: TRBD2; len: 14; abundance: few; j_gene: TRBJ2-5; v_gene: TRBV18; CDR3aa: CASSPTAGQETQYF; CDR3nt: TGTGCCAGCTCACCGACAGCGGGACAAGAGACCCAGTACTTC
d_gene: TRBD1; len: 17; abundance: many; j_gene: TRBJ2-6; v_gene: TRBV12-3/TRBV12-4; CDR3aa: CASSRGQAVSGANVLTF; CDR3nt: TGTGCCAGCAGCCGTGGACAGGCTGTCTCTGGGGCCAACGTCCTGACTTTC
d_gene: .; len: 11; abundance: many; j_gene: TRBJ1-2; v_gene: TRBV20-1; CDR3aa: CSARRYYGYTF; CDR3nt: TGCAGTGCTAGAAGATACTATGGCTACACCTTC
d_gene: .; len: 12; abundance: many; j_gene: TRBJ2-3; v_gene: TRBV12-3/TRBV12-4; CDR3aa: CASRRAGDTQYF; CDR3nt: TGTGCCAGCAGAAGAGCCGGGGATACGCAGTATTTT
d_gene: .; len: 13; abundance: few; j_gene: TRBJ1-1; v_gene: TRBV7-9; CDR3aa: CASSSLKNTEAFF; CDR3nt: TGTGCCAGCAGCTCTCTCAAGAACACTGAAGCTTTCTTT
d_gene: .; len: 13; abundance: many; j_gene: TRBJ2-5; v_gene: TRBV5-1; CDR3aa: CASSLGVEETQYF; CDR3nt: TGCGCCAGCAGCTTGGGGGTTGAGGAGACCCAGTACTTC
d_gene: .; len: 16; abundance: few; j_gene: TRBJ2-1; v_gene: TRBV9; CDR3aa: CASSVDPSDDYNEQFF; CDR3nt: TGTGCCAGCAGCGTAGATCCTTCGGACGACTACAATGAGCAGTTCTTC
d_gene: .; len: 15; abundance: .; j_gene: TRBJ2-7; v_gene: TRBV6-6; CDR3aa: CASSYVRRGIWEQYF; CDR3nt: TGTGCCAGCAGTTACGTCCGCAGGGGAATCTGGGAGCAGTACTTC
d_gene: TRBD1; len: 15; abundance: many; j_gene: TRBJ2-7; v_gene: TRBV5-5; CDR3aa: CASSLRTGEGYEQYF; CDR3nt: TGTGCCAGCAGCCTGCGGACAGGGGAAGGCTACGAGCAGTACTTC
d_gene: .; len: 14; abundance: many; j_gene: TRBJ2-2; v_gene: TRBV5-1; CDR3aa: CASSLDRETGELFF; CDR3nt: TGCGCCAGCAGCTTGGACAGGGAGACCGGGGAGCTGTTTTTT
d_gene: .; len: 13; abundance: .; j_gene: TRBJ2-7; v_gene: TRBV20-1; CDR3aa: CSARGRRNYEQYF; CDR3nt: TGCAGTGCTAGAGGCCGGCGGAACTACGAGCAGTACTTC
d_gene: .; len: 15; abundance: few; j_gene: TRBJ2-1; v_gene: TRBV13; CDR3aa: CASSMRLQTYNEQFF; CDR3nt: TGTGCCAGCAGCATGAGACTCCAAACCTACAATGAGCAGTTCTTC
d_gene: TRBD2; len: 17; abundance: few; j_gene: TRBJ2-2; v_gene: TRBV7-8; CDR3aa: CASSPGLAGDVTGELFF; CDR3nt: TGTGCCAGCAGCCCGGGACTAGCGGGAGACGTCACCGGGGAGCTGTTTTTT
d_gene: TRBD1; len: 13; abundance: many; j_gene: TRBJ2-7; v_gene: TRBV29-1; CDR3aa: CSVEDRESYEQYF; CDR3nt: TGCAGCGTTGAGGACAGGGAGTCCTACGAGCAGTACTTC
d_gene: TRBD1; len: 15; abundance: .; j_gene: TRBJ1-3; v_gene: TRBV28; CDR3aa: CASSRVGQEGNTIYF; CDR3nt: TGTGCCAGCAGCCGTGTTGGACAGGAGGGAAACACCATATATTTT
d_gene: .; len: 14; abundance: many; j_gene: TRBJ2-2; v_gene: TRBV7-2; CDR3aa: CASRKGDNTGELFF; CDR3nt: TGTGCCAGCAGAAAAGGGGACAACACCGGGGAGCTGTTTTTT
d_gene: TRBD2; len: 14; abundance: many; j_gene: TRBJ2-7; v_gene: TRBV20-1; CDR3aa: CSARSGLAGAQQYF; CDR3nt: TGCAGTGCTAGATCGGGACTAGCGGGAGCACAGCAGTACTTC
d_gene: .; len: 14; abundance: many; j_gene: TRBJ2-7; v_gene: TRBV25-1; CDR3aa: CARGPRDLAYEQYF; CDR3nt: TGTGCCAGGGGACCCCGGGACTTAGCCTACGAGCAGTACTTC
d_gene: .; len: 14; abundance: many; j_gene: TRBJ2-7; v_gene: TRBV7-8; CDR3aa: CASTHFGNPYEQYF; CDR3nt: TGTGCCAGCACCCACTTTGGCAACCCCTACGAGCAGTACTTC
d_gene: TRBD2; len: 17; abundance: many; j_gene: TRBJ2-1; v_gene: TRBV28; CDR3aa: CASTEGGTSGNGDEQFF; CDR3nt: TGTGCCAGCACGGAGGGAGGGACTAGCGGGAATGGGGATGAGCAGTTCTTC
d_gene: .; len: 14; abundance: many; j_gene: TRBJ1-2; v_gene: TRBV4-3; CDR3aa: CASSQGWTKYGYTF; CDR3nt: TGCGCCAGCAGCCAAGGATGGACGAAGTATGGCTACACCTTC
d_gene: TRBD1; len: 16; abundance: many; j_gene: TRBJ2-7; v_gene: TRBV28; CDR3aa: CASSLTGTGAPYEQYF; CDR3nt: TGTGCCAGCAGTTTAACCGGGACAGGGGCCCCCTACGAGCAGTACTTC
d_gene: .; len: 11; abundance: many; j_gene: TRBJ2-2; v_gene: TRBV12-3/TRBV12-4; CDR3aa: CASTLAGELFF; CDR3nt: TGTGCCAGCACCCTGGCCGGGGAGCTGTTTTTT
d_gene: TRBD2; len: 15; abundance: .; j_gene: TRBJ2-1; v_gene: TRBV6-2/TRBV6-3; CDR3aa: CASSYWLAGPHEQFF; CDR3nt: TGTGCCAGCAGTTACTGGCTAGCGGGCCCCCATGAGCAGTTCTTC
d_gene: TRBD2; len: 15; abundance: many; j_gene: TRBJ2-1; v_gene: TRBV5-4; CDR3aa: CASSWASSGGNEQFF; CDR3nt: TGTGCCAGCAGCTGGGCCTCTAGCGGGGGGAATGAGCAGTTCTTC